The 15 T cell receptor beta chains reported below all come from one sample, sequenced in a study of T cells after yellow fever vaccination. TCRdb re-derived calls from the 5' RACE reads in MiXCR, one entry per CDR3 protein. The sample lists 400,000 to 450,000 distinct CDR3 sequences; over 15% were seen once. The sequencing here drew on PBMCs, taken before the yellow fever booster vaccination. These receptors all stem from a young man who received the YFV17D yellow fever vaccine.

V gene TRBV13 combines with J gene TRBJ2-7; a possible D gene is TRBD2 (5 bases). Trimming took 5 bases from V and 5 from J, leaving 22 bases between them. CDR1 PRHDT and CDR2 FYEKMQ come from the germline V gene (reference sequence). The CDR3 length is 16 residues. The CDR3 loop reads CASSAQDFLARHEQYF. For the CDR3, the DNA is TGTGCCAGCAGCGCCCAGGACTTTCTCGCCCGGCACGAGCAGTACTTC.

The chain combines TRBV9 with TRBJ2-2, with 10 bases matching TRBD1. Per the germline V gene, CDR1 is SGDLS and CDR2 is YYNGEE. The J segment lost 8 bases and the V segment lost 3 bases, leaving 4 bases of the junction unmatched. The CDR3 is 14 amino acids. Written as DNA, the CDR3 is TGTGCCAGCAGCGACGGGACAGGGGCGGGGGAGCTGTTTTTT. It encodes CASSDGTGAGELFF.

CDR3: CSATDRDNEQFF. In DNA, the CDR3 is TGCAGTGCAACGGACAGGGACAATGAGCAGTTCTTC. The rearrangement links TRBV20-1 to TRBJ2-1; TRBD1 matches at 8 bases. The CDR3 extends over 12 amino acids. Losses at the gene ends were 6 bases for V and 5 bases for J; bases not matched to a gene: 3. CDR1 and CDR2 from the germline V gene are DFQATT and SNEGSKA (reference sequence).

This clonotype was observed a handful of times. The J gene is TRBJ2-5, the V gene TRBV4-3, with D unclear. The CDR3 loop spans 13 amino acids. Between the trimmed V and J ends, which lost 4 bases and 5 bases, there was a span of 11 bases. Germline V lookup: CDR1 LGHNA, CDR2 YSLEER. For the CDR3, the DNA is TGCGCCAGCAGCCTTGAGTTCCGGGAGACCCAGTACTTC. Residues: CASSLEFRETQYF.

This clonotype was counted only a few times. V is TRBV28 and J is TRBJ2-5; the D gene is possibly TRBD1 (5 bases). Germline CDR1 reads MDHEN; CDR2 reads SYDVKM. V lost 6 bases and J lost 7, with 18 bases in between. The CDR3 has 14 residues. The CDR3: CASSWRQNWGTQYF. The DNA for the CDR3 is TGTGCCAGCAGCTGGCGACAGAACTGGGGGACCCAGTACTTC.

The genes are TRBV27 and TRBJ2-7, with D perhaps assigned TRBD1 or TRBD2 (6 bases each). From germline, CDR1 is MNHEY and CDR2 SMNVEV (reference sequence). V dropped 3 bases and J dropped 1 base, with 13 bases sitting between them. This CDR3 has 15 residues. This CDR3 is CASSFLIGGSYEQYF. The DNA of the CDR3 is TGTGCCAGCAGTTTTTTGATAGGGGGGTCCTACGAGCAGTACTTC.

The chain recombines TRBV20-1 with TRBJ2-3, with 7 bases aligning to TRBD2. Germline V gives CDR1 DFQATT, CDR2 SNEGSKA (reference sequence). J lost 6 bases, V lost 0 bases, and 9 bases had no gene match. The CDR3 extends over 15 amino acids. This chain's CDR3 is CSARESGAPGDTQYF. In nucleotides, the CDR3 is TGCAGTGCTAGAGAGAGCGGGGCTCCAGGGGATACGCAGTATTTT.

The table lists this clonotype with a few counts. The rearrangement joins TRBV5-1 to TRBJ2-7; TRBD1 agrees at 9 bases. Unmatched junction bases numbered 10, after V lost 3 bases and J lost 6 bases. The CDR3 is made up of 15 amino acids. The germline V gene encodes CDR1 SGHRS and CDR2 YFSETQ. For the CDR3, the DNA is TGCGCCAGCAGCTCAAGGACAGGGGAGTTGCGCGAGCAGTACTTC. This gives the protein CASSSRTGELREQYF.

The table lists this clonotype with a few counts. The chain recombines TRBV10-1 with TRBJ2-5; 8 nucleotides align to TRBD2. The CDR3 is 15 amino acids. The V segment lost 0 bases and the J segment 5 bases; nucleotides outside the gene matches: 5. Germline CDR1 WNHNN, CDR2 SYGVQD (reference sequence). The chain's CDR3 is CASSESGLGGETQYF. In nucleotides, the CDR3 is TGCGCCAGCAGTGAGTCGGGACTAGGAGGGGAGACCCAGTACTTC.

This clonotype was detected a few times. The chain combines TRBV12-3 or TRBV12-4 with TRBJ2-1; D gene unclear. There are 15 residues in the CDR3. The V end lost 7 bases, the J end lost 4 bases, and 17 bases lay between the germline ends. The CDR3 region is CASIMGDGPYNEQFF. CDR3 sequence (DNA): TGTGCCAGCATCATGGGTGATGGGCCATACAATGAGCAGTTCTTC.

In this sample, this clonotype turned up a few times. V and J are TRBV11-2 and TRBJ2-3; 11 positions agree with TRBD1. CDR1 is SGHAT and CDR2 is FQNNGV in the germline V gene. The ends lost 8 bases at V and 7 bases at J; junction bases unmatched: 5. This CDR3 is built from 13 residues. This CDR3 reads CASRTGGWYTQYF. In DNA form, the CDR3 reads TGTGCCAGCCGGACAGGGGGCTGGTATACGCAGTATTTT. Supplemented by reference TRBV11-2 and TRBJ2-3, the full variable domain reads EAGVAQSPRYKIIEKRQSVAFWCNPISGHATLYWYQQILGQGPKLLIQFQNNGVVDDSQLPKDRFSAERLKGVDSTLKIQPAKLEDSAVYLCASRTGGWYTQYFGPGTRLTVL.

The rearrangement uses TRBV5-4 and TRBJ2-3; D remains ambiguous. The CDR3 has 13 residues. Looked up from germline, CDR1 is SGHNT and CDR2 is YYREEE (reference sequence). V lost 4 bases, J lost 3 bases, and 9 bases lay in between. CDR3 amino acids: CASSPVTTDTQYF. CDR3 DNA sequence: TGTGCCAGCAGCCCGGTTACGACAGATACGCAGTATTTT.

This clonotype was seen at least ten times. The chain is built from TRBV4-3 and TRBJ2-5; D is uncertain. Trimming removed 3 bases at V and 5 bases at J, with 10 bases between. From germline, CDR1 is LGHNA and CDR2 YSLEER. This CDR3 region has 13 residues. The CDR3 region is CASSQGRIETQYF. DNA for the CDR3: TGCGCCAGCAGCCAGGGCCGGATCGAGACCCAGTACTTC.

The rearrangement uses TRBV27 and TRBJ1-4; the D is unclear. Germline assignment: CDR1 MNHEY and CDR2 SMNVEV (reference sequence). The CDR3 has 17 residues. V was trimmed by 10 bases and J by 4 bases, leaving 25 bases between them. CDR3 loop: CANLNSRAGRDNEKLFF. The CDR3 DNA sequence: TGTGCCAACCTTAATTCGAGGGCGGGTAGGGATAATGAAAAACTGTTTTTT.

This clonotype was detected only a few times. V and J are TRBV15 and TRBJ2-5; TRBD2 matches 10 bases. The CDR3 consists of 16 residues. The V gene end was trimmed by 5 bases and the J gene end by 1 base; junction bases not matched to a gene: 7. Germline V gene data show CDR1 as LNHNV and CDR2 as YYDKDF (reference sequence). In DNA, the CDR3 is TGTGCCACCAGCCCCCACGGGACTAGCGCCCAAGAGACCCAGTACTTC. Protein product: CATSPHGTSAQETQYF.